This entry lists 2 T cell receptor beta chains sequenced from one sample in a study of identifying expanded T cells in peripheral blood (dated 2019 in TCRdb). The library was produced with the immunoSEQ multiplex PCR assay. TCRdb took over this immuneACCESS table, retaining in-frame rearrangements with V and J assigned. Such tables are incomplete; in checked studies, under half of the missing clones stem from an unresolved V gene, and the remainder is unexplained. Present in this sample are some 78,000 clones, around 83% of which were seen just once. The ten largest clones represent roughly 21% of the sample. The sequencing input was blood. The origin of the receptors is a person aged 18 to 75 in good health.

The chain uses TRBV5-5 and TRBJ2-7; TRBD1 aligns across 9 bases. Germline-derived CDR1 and CDR2 are SGHKS and YYEKEE (reference sequence). V gave up 3 bases and J gave up 2 bases; unmatched junction bases: 6. This CDR3 comprises 15 residues. The CDR3 protein is CASSSTGQGAYEQYF. For the CDR3, the DNA is TGTGCCAGCAGCTCGACGGGACAGGGAGCCTACGAGCAGTACTTC.

This clone was observed a single time. The chain carries TRBV9 and TRBJ2-7, with D possibly called TRBD1 or TRBD2 (5 bases each). The CDR3 is made up of 14 amino acids. The V end was cut by 0 bases, the J end by 3 bases, with 10 bases between. The germline CDR1 and CDR2 sequences are SGDLS and YYNGEE. The CDR3 spells CASSVGDGGYEQYF. DNA for the CDR3: TGTGCCAGCAGCGTAGGAGATGGGGGCTACGAGCAGTACTTC.